The text below deals with one T cell receptor (beta chain). The clone's antigen remains unknown. Per-base qualities were not stored, and no clone one base away is much larger. V and J lose 2 bases and 5 bases, and a span of 12 bases separates them. For CDR1 and CDR2, the germline V gene lists MDHEN and SYDVKM. Reading from cysteine to phenylalanine, the CDR3 counts 14 amino acids. The CDR3 DNA has 42 bases and is translated from base 1. Memory CD4+ T cells were sorted ex vivo from peripheral blood of narcolepsy patients and healthy controls for TCR Vbeta sequencing. The library was made by the immunoSEQ multiplex PCR assay. TCRdb obtained this table from immuneACCESS and retained in-frame rearrangements with V and J assigned. These tables miss some clones; where compared with another copy, unresolved V genes account for less than half of the shortfall, and the remainder is unexplained. Recorded for this sample are tens of thousands of clones; approximately 85% of them occurred a single time. The ten most abundant clones make up roughly 0.99% of the sample.

The sample comes from a study of T cells in narcolepsy listed by TCRdb under 2018. A note on the overall study: Patients with narcolepsy type 1 or type 2 (NT1, NT2) were enrolled in the study together with healthy control donors. The study used TCR Vbeta sequencing to track clonotypes in blood and CSF while looking for autoreactive T cells in narcolepsy patients that target self-antigens of hypocretin neurons (hypocretin, TRIB2). The paper's findings and limits, for the study overall: In plots comparing CSF and blood CD4+ T cell clonotypes from the same patient, HCRT-specific and TRIB2-specific autoreactive clonotypes were highlighted. No sequences matching autoreactive T cell clones were present in some of the blood memory CD4+ repertoires from patients and controls. Patients and controls had similar numbers of sequenced blood memory CD4+ clonotypes, with averages of some 40,000 in patients and 33,354 in controls. According to the report, autoreactive clonotypes were detected serially in the blood of the same patients and of different patients, but not in healthy controls.

This receptor was identified in a human donor with narcolepsy. The sequence links TRBV28 to TRBJ2-5, with no reliable assignment of the D segment. The specimen was CD45RA- memory CD4+ T cells from PBMCs. This sample's cell subset or site label indicates: memory T cells sorted ex vivo from peripheral blood. The bases are TGTGCCAGCAGTTTAGTCGCAGCAGCGGAGACCCAGTACTTC. This translates into CASSLVAAAETQYF.